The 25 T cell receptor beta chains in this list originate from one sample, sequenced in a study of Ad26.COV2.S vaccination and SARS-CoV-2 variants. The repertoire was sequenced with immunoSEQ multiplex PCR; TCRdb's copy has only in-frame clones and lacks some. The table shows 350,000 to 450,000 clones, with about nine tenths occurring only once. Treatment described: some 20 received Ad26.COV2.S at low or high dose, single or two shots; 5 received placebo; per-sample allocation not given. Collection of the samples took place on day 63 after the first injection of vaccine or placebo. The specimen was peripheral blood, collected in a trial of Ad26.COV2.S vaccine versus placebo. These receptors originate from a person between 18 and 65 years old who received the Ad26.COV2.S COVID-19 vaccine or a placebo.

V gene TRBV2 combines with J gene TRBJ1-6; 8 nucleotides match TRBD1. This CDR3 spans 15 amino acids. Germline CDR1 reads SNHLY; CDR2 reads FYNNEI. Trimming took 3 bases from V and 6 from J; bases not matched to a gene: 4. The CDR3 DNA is TGTGCCAGCAGTGATCAGGACAGGGCTAATTCACCCCTCCACTTT. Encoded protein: CASSDQDRANSPLHF. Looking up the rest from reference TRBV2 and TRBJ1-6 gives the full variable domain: EPEVTQTPSHQVTQMGQEVILRCVPISNHLYFYWYRQILGQKVEFLVSFYNNEISEKSEIFDDQFSVERPDGSNFTLKIRSTKLEDSAMYFCASSDQDRANSPLHFGNGTRLTVT.

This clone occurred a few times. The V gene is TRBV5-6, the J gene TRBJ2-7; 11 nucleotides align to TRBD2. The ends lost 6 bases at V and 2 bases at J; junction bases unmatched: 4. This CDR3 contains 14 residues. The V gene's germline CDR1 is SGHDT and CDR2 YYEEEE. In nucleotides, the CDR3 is TGTGCCAGCAACAGACTAGCGGGGACCTACGAGCAGTACTTC. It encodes CASNRLAGTYEQYF.

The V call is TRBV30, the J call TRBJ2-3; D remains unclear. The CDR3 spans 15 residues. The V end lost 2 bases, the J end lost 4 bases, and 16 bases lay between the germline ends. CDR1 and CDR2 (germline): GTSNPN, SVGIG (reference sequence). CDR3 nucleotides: TGTGCCTGGAGTAGGGTGGTAAGGAGATCAGATACGCAGTATTTT. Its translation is CAWSRVVRRSDTQYF.

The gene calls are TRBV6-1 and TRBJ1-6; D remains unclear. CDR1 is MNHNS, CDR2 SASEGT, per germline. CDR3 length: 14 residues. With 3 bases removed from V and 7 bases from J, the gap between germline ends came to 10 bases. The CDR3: CASSERAWNSPLHF. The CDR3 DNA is TGTGCCAGCAGTGAGAGGGCATGGAATTCACCCCTCCACTTT.

CDR3 nucleotide sequence: TGTGCCAGCAGACAGGGGCCCAATCAGCCCCAGCATTTT. It yields the protein CASRQGPNQPQHF. V and J are TRBV2 and TRBJ1-5, with TRBD1 identical over 7 bases. The CDR3 runs to 13 residues. Germline-derived CDR1 and CDR2 are SNHLY and FYNNEI. With 6 bases clipped from V and 3 bases from J, the junction kept 2 bases outside the gene matches.

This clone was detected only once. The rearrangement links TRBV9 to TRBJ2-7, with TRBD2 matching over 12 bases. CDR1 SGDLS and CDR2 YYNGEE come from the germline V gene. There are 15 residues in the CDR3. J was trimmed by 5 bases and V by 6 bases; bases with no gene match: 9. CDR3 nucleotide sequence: TGTGCCAGCACCCCACCTAGCGGGAGGGTCCACGAGCAGTACTTC. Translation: CASTPPSGRVHEQYF.

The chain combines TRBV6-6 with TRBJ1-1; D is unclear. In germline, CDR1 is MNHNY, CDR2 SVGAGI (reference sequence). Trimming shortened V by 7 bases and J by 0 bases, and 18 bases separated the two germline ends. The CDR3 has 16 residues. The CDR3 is CASTTRVIALNTEAFF. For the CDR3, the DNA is TGTGCCAGCACTACAAGGGTTATCGCCTTGAACACTGAAGCTTTCTTT.

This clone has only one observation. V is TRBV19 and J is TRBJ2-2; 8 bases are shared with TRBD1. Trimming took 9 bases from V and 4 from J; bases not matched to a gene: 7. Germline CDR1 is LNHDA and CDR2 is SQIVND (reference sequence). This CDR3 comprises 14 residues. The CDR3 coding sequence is TGTGCCAGCAGGGGACAGGTCGGCACCGGGGAGCTGTTTTTT. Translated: CASRGQVGTGELFF. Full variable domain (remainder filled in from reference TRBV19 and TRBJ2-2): DGGITQSPKYLFRKEGQNVTLSCEQNLNHDAMYWYRQDPGQGLRLIYYSQIVNDFQKGDIAEGYSVSREKKESFPLTVTSAQKNPTAFYLCASRGQVGTGELFFGEGSRLTVL.

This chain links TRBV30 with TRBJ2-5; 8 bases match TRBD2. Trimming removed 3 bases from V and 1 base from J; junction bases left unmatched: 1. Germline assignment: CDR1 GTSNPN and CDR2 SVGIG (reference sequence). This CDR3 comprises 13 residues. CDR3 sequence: CAWRTSVQETQYF. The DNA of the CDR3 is TGTGCCTGGAGGACTAGCGTCCAAGAGACCCAGTACTTC.

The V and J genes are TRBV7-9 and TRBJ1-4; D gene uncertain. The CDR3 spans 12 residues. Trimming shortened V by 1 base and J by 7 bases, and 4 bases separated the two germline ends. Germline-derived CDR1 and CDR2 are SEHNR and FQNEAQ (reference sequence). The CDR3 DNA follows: TGTGCCAGCAGCTTAGTGGGTGAAAAACTGTTTTTT. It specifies CASSLVGEKLFF.

This chain's CDR3 is CASSFRGNTEAFF. Here the CDR3 DNA reads TGTGCCAGCAGCTTCCGAGGGAACACTGAAGCTTTCTTT. The rearrangement joins TRBV11-2 to TRBJ1-1; D gene ambiguous. Trimming removed 3 bases from V and 1 base from J, with 6 bases in between. Germline V CDR1 and CDR2: SGHAT, FQNNGV. The CDR3 is 13 amino acids.

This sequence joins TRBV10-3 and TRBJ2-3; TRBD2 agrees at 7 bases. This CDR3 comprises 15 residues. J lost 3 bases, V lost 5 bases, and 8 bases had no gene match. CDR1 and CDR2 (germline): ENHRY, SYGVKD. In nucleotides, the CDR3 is TGTGCCATCAGTTTGGCCGGGACTATAACAGATACGCAGTATTTT. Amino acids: CAISLAGTITDTQYF.

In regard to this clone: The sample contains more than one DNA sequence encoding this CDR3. CDR3 coding DNA: TGTGCCAGCAGCTTAACGGCTGACACTGAAGCTTTCTTT. It specifies CASSLTADTEAFF. The chain employs TRBV7-3 and TRBJ1-1, with D unclear. Germline V gene lookup returns CDR1 SGHTA and CDR2 FQGTGA. This CDR3 is built from 13 residues. Deletions cut 0 bases from V and 3 bases from J, with 5 bases between.

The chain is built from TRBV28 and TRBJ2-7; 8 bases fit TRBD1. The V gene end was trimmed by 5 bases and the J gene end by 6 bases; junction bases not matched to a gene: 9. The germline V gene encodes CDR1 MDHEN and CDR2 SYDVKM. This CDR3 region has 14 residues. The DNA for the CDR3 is TGTGCCAGCAGTCCCGGGGACAGGATCGCCGAGCAGTACTTC. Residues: CASSPGDRIAEQYF.

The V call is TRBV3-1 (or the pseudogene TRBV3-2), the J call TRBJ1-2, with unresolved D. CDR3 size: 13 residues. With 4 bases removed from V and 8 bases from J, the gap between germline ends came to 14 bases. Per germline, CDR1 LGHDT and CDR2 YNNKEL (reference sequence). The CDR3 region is CASSLSIQGGYTF. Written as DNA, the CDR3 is TGTGCCAGCAGCCTTAGTATCCAAGGGGGCTACACCTTC.

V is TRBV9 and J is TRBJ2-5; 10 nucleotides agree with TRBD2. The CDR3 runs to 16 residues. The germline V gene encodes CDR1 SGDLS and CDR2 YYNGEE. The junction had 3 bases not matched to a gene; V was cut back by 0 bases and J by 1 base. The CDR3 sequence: CASSVGTSGIQETQYF. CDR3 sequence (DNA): TGTGCCAGCAGCGTAGGGACTAGCGGCATCCAAGAGACCCAGTACTTC.

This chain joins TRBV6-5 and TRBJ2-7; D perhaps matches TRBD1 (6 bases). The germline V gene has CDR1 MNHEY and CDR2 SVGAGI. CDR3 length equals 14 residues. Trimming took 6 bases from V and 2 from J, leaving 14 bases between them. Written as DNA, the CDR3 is TGTGCCAGCAGGAACCAACAGGGACCCTACGAGCAGTACTTC. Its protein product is CASRNQQGPYEQYF.

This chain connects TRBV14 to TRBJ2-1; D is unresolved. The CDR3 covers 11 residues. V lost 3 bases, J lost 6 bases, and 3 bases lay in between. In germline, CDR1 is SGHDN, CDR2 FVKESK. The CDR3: CASSQRNEQFF. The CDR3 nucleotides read TGTGCCAGCAGCCAGCGCAATGAGCAGTTCTTC.

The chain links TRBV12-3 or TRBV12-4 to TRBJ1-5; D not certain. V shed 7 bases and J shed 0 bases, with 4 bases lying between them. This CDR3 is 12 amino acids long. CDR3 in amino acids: CASKRSNQPQHF. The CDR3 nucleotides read TGTGCCAGCAAGCGTAGCAATCAGCCCCAGCATTTT.

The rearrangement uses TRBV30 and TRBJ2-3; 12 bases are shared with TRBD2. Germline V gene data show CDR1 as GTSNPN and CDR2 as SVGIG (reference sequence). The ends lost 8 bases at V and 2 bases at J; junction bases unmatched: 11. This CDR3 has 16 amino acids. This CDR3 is CAGGLGLAGPTDTQYF. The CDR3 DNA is TGTGCCGGGGGGTTGGGACTAGCGGGCCCCACAGATACGCAGTATTTT.

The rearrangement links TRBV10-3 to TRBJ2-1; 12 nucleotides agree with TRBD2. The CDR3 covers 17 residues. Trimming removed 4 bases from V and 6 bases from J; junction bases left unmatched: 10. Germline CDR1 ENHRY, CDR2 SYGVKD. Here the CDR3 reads CAISGPTSGRLPNEQFF. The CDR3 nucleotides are TGTGCCATCAGTGGCCCGACTAGCGGGAGACTACCCAATGAGCAGTTCTTC.

Here the CDR3 reads CASSVRSGGDTQYF. CDR3 coding DNA: TGTGCCAGCAGTGTCCGAAGCGGGGGGGATACGCAGTATTTT. The V and J genes are TRBV6-4 and TRBJ2-3, with 9 positions matching TRBD2. J gave up 6 bases and V 4 bases, and 5 bases lay outside the gene matches. This CDR3 spans 14 amino acids. Germline loops: CDR1 MRHNA, CDR2 SNTAGT.

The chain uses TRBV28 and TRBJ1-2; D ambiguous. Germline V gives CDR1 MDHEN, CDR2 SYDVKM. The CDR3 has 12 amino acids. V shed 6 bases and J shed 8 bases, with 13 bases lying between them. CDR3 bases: TGTGCCAGCAGCCCCACGGCGCGCGGCTACACCTTC. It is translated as CASSPTARGYTF.

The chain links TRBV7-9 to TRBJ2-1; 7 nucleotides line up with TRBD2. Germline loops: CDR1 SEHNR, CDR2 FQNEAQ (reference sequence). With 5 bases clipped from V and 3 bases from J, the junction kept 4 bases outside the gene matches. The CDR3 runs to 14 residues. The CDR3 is CASSMTSSYNEQFF. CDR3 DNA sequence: TGTGCCAGCAGCATGACTAGCAGCTACAATGAGCAGTTCTTC. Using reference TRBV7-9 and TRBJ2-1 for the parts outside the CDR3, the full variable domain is DTGVSQNPRHKITKRGQNVTFRCDPISEHNRLYWYRQTLGQGPEFLTYFQNEAQLEKSRLLSDRFSAERPKGSFSTLEIQRTEQGDSAMYLCASSMTSSYNEQFFGPGTRLTVL.

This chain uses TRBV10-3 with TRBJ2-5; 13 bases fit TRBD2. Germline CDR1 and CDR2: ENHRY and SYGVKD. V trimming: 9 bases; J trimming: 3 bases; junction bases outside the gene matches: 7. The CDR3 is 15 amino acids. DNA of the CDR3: TGTGCCATAAGACGACTAGCGGGAGGTGAAGAGACCCAGTACTTC. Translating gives CAIRRLAGGEETQYF.